These T cell receptor beta chains were read from a single sample in a study of cytomegalovirus exposure and HLA in healthy donors. Sequencing used immunoSEQ multiplex PCR; TCRdb keeps in-frame clones, though not all of them. The sample includes 150,000 or so clones, around four fifths of them seen just once. What was sequenced was PBMCs. The origin of the receptors is a man aged 25 to 40 in good health and CMV-seronegative. The CDR3 runs from the conserved cysteine through the conserved F or W. A D gene is named only where the DNA matches it firmly. Not every row has a clone size; where given, it reads once, few, many or a size class.

TRBJ1-2 TRBD1 TRBV7-8 few CASSEDRGHGYGYTF TGTGCCAGCAGCGAAGACAGGGGGCATGGCTATGGCTACACCTTC
TRBJ2-3 NA TRBV7-2 few CASSLRHLDSTDTQYF TGTGCCAGCAGCTTAAGGCACCTAGATAGCACAGATACGCAGTATTTT
TRBJ2-3 TRBD1 TRBV6-5 NA CASSRDRRTDTQYF TGTGCCAGCAGCCGGGACAGGCGCACAGATACGCAGTATTTT
TRBJ2-2 NA TRBV5-1 NA CASSLDSPNTGELFF TGCGCCAGCAGCTTGGACAGCCCGAACACCGGGGAGCTGTTTTTT
TRBJ1-1 TRBD1 TRBV5-4 NA CASSPQGAPEAFF TGTGCCAGCAGCCCCCAGGGGGCCCCTGAAGCTTTCTTT
TRBJ2-7 NA TRBV7-9 NA CASSPLQASYEQYF TGTGCCAGCAGCCCCTTGCAGGCCTCCTACGAGCAGTACTTC
TRBJ1-1 TRBD1 TRBV7-9 NA CASSTRQGDTEAFF TGTGCCAGCAGCACCCGACAGGGGGACACTGAAGCTTTCTTT
TRBJ2-5 NA TRBV4-3 NA CASSQDVALQGETQYF TGCGCCAGCAGCCAAGATGTGGCCCTACAGGGAGAGACCCAGTACTTC
TRBJ1-2 NA TRBV9 few CASSVDHWGGNYGYTF TGTGCCAGCAGCGTAGATCATTGGGGAGGGAACTATGGCTACACCTTC
TRBJ2-1 TRBD1 TRBV14 NA CASSSGTGGLNEQFF TGTGCCAGCAGCTCGGGGACAGGGGGCTTAAATGAGCAGTTCTTC
TRBJ1-2 NA TRBV30 NA CAWSVVQGSGYTF TGTGCCTGGAGCGTGGTACAGGGCAGTGGCTACACCTTC
TRBJ1-1 NA TRBV27 NA CASSPIGVTKNTEAFF TGTGCCAGCAGTCCGATCGGGGTTACAAAGAACACTGAAGCTTTCTTT
TRBJ2-3 TRBD1 TRBV10-3 NA CASKPGQGGTDTQYF TGTGCCAGTAAGCCGGGACAGGGGGGCACAGATACGCAGTATTTT
TRBJ2-7 TRBD1 TRBV18 once CASSREGAPGEQYF TGTGCCAGCTCACGAGAGGGGGCTCCGGGCGAGCAGTACTTC
TRBJ2-2 NA TRBV11-2 few CASSLDTGGRELFF TGTGCCAGCAGCTTAGATACCGGCGGTAGGGAGCTGTTTTTT
TRBJ2-6 TRBD1 TRBV6-4 NA CASSEFPGQGSSGANVLTF TGTGCCAGCAGTGAATTCCCGGGACAGGGGTCCTCTGGGGCCAACGTCCTGACTTTC
TRBJ1-6 NA TRBV21-1 NA CASSKDRVGVPNSPLHF TGTGCCAGCAGCAAAGACCGCGTGGGAGTTCCAAATTCACCCCTCCACTTT
TRBJ1-4 NA TRBV2 NA CASSMGQSNEKLFF TGTGCCAGCAGCATGGGGCAGTCTAATGAAAAACTGTTTTTT
TRBJ2-1 TRBD2 TRBV10-3 NA CAISEVLAGVRNEQFF TGTGCCATCAGTGAGGTGTTAGCGGGAGTGCGCAATGAGCAGTTCTTC
TRBJ2-7 TRBD1 TRBV4-3 NA CASTGGEQYF TGCGCCAGCACAGGGGGCGAGCAGTACTTC
TRBJ1-2 NA TRBV7-9 NA CASSLTGFGADWGYTF TGTGCCAGCAGCTTAACGGGGTTCGGAGCGGATTGGGGCTACACCTTC
TRBJ2-7 NA TRBV10-3 NA CARSEGQGDEQYF TGTGCCAGGTCGGAGGGCCAGGGTGACGAGCAGTACTTC
TRBJ1-2 NA TRBV10-3 NA CAISDTNYGYTF TGTGCCATCAGTGACACAAACTATGGCTACACCTTC
TRBJ1-2 NA TRBV30 NA CAWSVFGWGERRYGYTF TGTGCCTGGAGTGTATTCGGGTGGGGGGAACGACGCTATGGCTACACCTTC
TRBJ2-3 TRBD2 TRBV29-1 few CSVAGTSGAPDTQYF TGCAGCGTCGCCGGGACTAGCGGAGCTCCAGATACGCAGTATTTT
TRBJ1-4 NA TRBV19 NA CASSITRGFGEKLFF TGTGCCAGTAGTATAACGCGAGGTTTCGGTGAAAAACTGTTTTTT
TRBJ2-2 NA TRBV4-3 few CASSRWRNTGELFF TGCGCCAGCAGCCGGTGGAGGAACACCGGGGAGCTGTTTTTT
TRBJ1-3 NA TRBV6-6 NA CASTGKQGNGNTIYF TGTGCCAGCACCGGCAAACAGGGAAACGGAAACACCATATATTTT
TRBJ2-7 TRBD1 TRBV2 NA CASSGDRATYEQYF TGTGCCAGCAGTGGGGACAGGGCGACGTACGAGCAGTACTTC
TRBJ1-1 NA TRBV30 NA CAWSVSGSMNTEAFF TGTGCCTGGAGTGTATCCGGTAGCATGAACACTGAAGCTTTCTTT
TRBJ2-7 NA TRBV4-3 NA CASSPGQSYEQYF TGCGCCAGCAGCCCTGGACAGTCCTACGAGCAGTACTTC
TRBJ1-1 TRBD1 TRBV28 few CASRTGQGAENTEAFF TGTGCCAGCAGGACGGGACAGGGGGCCGAGAACACTGAAGCTTTCTTT
TRBJ2-1 TRBD2 TRBV9 NA CASSVVSSGKFNEQFF TGTGCCAGCAGCGTAGTATCTAGCGGGAAATTCAATGAGCAGTTCTTC
TRBJ1-5 TRBD1 TRBV18 NA CASSLMTGGGDQPQHF TGTGCCAGCTCGCTTATGACAGGGGGCGGTGATCAGCCCCAGCATTTT
TRBJ2-2 TRBD1 TRBV7-2 NA CASSRDRGAPNTGELFF TGTGCCAGCAGCCGGGACAGGGGCGCACCCAACACCGGGGAGCTGTTTTTT
TRBJ2-5 TRBD2 TRBV9 few CASSTSGGPVGETQYF TGTGCCAGCAGCACAAGCGGGGGGCCAGTAGGAGAGACCCAGTACTTC
TRBJ2-3 NA TRBV29-1 NA CSVEVRRSSTDTQYF TGCAGCGTTGAAGTGCGCAGGTCCAGCACAGATACGCAGTATTTT
TRBJ1-1 NA TRBV30 NA CAMGGQGHFEAFF TGTGCTATGGGTGGCCAGGGACATTTTGAAGCTTTCTTT
TRBJ1-4 TRBD1 TRBV18 NA CATRGGTGGNANEKLFF TGTGCCACCCGAGGAGGGACAGGGGGCAACGCTAATGAAAAACTGTTTTTT
TRBJ2-7 NA TRBV2 NA CASSRRHLSYEQYF TGTGCCAGCAGTCGACGACACCTCTCCTACGAGCAGTACTTC
TRBJ2-3 TRBD2 TRBV7-2 NA CASSFVLAGGTDTQYF TGTGCCAGCAGCTTTGTACTAGCGGGGGGCACAGATACGCAGTATTTT
TRBJ2-1 TRBD2 TRBV7-3 NA CASSSLPGLAADEQFF TGTGCCAGCAGCTCCTTACCGGGACTAGCGGCAGACGAGCAGTTCTTC
TRBJ2-5 TRBD1 TRBV5-1 few CASSLSRGQGQETQYF TGCGCCAGCAGCTTGTCCCGGGGACAGGGCCAAGAGACCCAGTACTTC
TRBJ2-7 TRBD1 TRBV5-1 NA CASSPGQGLRDEQYF TGCGCCAGCAGCCCGGGACAGGGCCTTCGGGACGAGCAGTACTTC
TRBJ2-7 TRBD2 TRBV5-1 NA CASSPRLAATYEQYF TGCGCCAGCAGTCCCCGGCTAGCGGCGACCTACGAGCAGTACTTC
TRBJ2-1 NA TRBV19 NA CASRARADHSYNEQFF TGTGCCAGTAGGGCGAGGGCGGACCACTCCTACAATGAGCAGTTCTTC
TRBJ1-3 TRBD1 TRBV7-9 few CASSVSGTGGNTIYF TGTGCCAGCAGCGTTTCCGGGACAGGAGGAAACACCATATATTTT
TRBJ2-1 NA TRBV19 NA CASSGLESYNEQFF TGTGCCAGTAGCGGACTGGAGTCCTACAATGAGCAGTTCTTC
TRBJ1-3 NA TRBV4-2 NA CASSQVLNSNTIYF TGTGCCAGCAGCCAAGTACTGAATTCAAACACCATATATTTT
TRBJ1-6 TRBD1 TRBV27 once CASSLMGRGHSPLHF TGTGCCAGCAGTTTAATGGGCAGGGGGCATTCACCCCTCCACTTT
TRBJ1-1 NA TRBV27 NA CASSLGRSRGPLNTEAFF TGTGCCAGCAGTTTAGGGCGCAGCCGGGGTCCCCTGAACACTGAAGCTTTCTTT
TRBJ2-3 NA TRBV28 NA CASSLSDTQYF TGTGCCAGCAGTTTATCTGATACGCAGTATTTT
TRBJ1-4 NA TRBV28 once CASSLVAGIEKLFF TGTGCCAGCAGTTTAGTGGCAGGGATTGAAAAACTGTTTTTT
TRBJ1-4 NA TRBV10-1 few CASSESTNEKLFF TGCGCCAGCAGTGAATCGACTAATGAAAAACTGTTTTTT
TRBJ1-5 NA TRBV6-1 NA CASSESRGVGSAQPQHF TGTGCCAGCAGTGAATCCAGGGGCGTTGGGTCGGCTCAGCCCCAGCATTTT
TRBJ1-4 TRBD1 TRBV7-2 few CASSIFRQGNGANEKLFF TGTGCCAGCAGCATATTTAGACAGGGGAATGGAGCTAATGAAAAACTGTTTTTT
TRBJ2-1 NA TRBV7-3 NA CASSPRGTKRLGNEQFF TGTGCCAGCAGCCCAAGGGGGACAAAACGTTTGGGAAATGAGCAGTTCTTC